Below are 4 T cell receptor beta chains sequenced from a single sample in a study of blood T cell repertoires in COVID-19. Sequenced by immunoSEQ multiplex PCR; TCRdb stores in-frame clones only, minus some. The data hold about 330,000 clones, with approximately 90% observed a single time. The sequencing input was peripheral blood. The receptors come from a woman aged 45-59 years with active or convalescent COVID-19.

This clone was seen only a few times. The V gene is TRBV11-2, the J gene TRBJ2-1; a possible D gene is TRBD2 (6 bases). V lost 4 bases and J 7 bases, leaving 8 bases between the germline ends. The germline gives CDR1 SGHAT, CDR2 FQNNGV. The CDR3 is made up of 12 amino acids. This CDR3 is CASSSSGNEQFF. As DNA, the CDR3 is TGTGCCAGCAGCTCAAGCGGGAATGAGCAGTTCTTC.

The chain has TRBV29-1 and TRBJ2-7; 10 bases are shared with TRBD1. The CDR3 is 13 amino acids. The junction had 5 bases not matched to a gene; V was cut back by 4 bases and J by 5 bases. Germline V lookup: CDR1 SQVTM, CDR2 ANQGSEA. The CDR3 coding sequence is TGCAGCGTTGGGGACAGGGGTTTGAACGAGCAGTACTTC. This sequence encodes CSVGDRGLNEQYF.

The chain carries TRBV9 and TRBJ2-3; 7 bases match TRBD1. Germline V gives CDR1 SGDLS, CDR2 YYNGEE. The trim removed 3 bases at V and 2 bases at J, leaving 6 bases unmatched. The CDR3 sequence is 15 residues long. CDR3 amino acids: CASSGRTGYTDTQYF. CDR3 coding DNA: TGTGCCAGCAGCGGGAGGACAGGTTACACAGATACGCAGTATTTT.

The chain uses TRBV2 and TRBJ2-7; 8 bases agree with TRBD1. The CDR3 extends over 15 amino acids. V gave up 5 bases and J gave up 6 bases; unmatched junction bases: 12. CDR1 is SNHLY and CDR2 is FYNNEI in the germline V gene. As DNA, the CDR3 is TGTGCCAGCAGTACCCAGGGGGCCCTGACGAGCGAGCAGTACTTC. Translation: CASSTQGALTSEQYF.